This TCR beta chain was captured by sequencing in a study of blood T cell repertoires in COVID-19. Original data processing: Reference gene primer amplification in the assay estimated nucleated cell counts. The method was immunoSEQ multiplex PCR; TCRdb's version includes in-frame clones alone and lacks a portion of them. V and J calls and clone size are given by that table; D and trimming were obtained from the DNA. Of about 180,000 clones listed, more than 75% were seen once; the top ten hold around 1.2%. Enrolled through a virtual design, the participants were between about 18 and 100 years of age and came from fewer than 30 US areas. This CDR3 is built from 16 residues. Germline V gene lookup returns CDR1 SSHAT and CDR2 FNYEAQ (reference sequence). The ends were cut back, 5 bases at V and 6 bases at J, with 19 bases in the middle.

The chain joins TRBV7-7 to TRBJ2-2, with a tentative D call TRBD1 (5 bases). Sample: PBMCs or T cells enriched from blood (not recorded which). This receptor was obtained from a human donor with acute COVID-19. The donor label of this sample is uncertain. Here the CDR3 DNA reads TGTGCCAGCAGCCGAAGGGATTCAGGGTGGGCCGGGGAGCTGTTTTTT. Protein sequence: CASSRRDSGWAGELFF.